This T cell receptor beta chain was obtained from a study of T cells after yellow fever vaccination. General study points: It was a small share of clonotypes that appeared in both CD4 and CD8 compartments.

Germline assignment: CDR1 MNHEY and CDR2 SVGAGI. The J segment lost 7 bases and the V segment lost 2 bases, leaving 6 bases of the junction unmatched. The CDR3 is 16 residues long. Each CDR3 protein is one row after TCRdb ran MiXCR on the 5' RACE reads. This sample has roughly 310,000 distinct CDR3 sequences; roughly 3.5% occur once, and the top ten carry around a quarter. This clonotype has only a few counts. What it binds is not known. Source: PBMCs, taken on the day of the yellow fever booster vaccination. The rearrangement links TRBV6-5 to TRBJ1-6, with 9 positions matching TRBD1. The clonotype originates from a man between 18 and 29 years old who received the YFV17D yellow fever vaccine. CDR3 nucleotides: TGTGCCAGCAGTTACCGCCGGGGACAGGGCAATTCACCCCTCCACTTT. Amino acids: CASSYRRGQGNSPLHF.